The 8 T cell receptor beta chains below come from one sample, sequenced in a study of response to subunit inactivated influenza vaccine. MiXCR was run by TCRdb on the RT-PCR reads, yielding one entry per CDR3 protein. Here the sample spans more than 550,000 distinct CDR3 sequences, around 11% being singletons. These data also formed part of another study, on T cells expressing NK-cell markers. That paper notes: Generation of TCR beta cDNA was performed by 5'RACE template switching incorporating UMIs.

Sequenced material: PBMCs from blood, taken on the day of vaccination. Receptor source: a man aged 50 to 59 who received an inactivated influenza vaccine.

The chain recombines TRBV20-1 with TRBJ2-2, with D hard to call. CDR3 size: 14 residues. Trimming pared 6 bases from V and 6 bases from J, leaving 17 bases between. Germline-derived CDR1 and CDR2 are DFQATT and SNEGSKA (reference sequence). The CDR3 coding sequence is TGCAGTGCCCCTGGTAAAAGAGTTCCCGGGGAGCTGTTTTTT. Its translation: CSAPGKRVPGELFF.

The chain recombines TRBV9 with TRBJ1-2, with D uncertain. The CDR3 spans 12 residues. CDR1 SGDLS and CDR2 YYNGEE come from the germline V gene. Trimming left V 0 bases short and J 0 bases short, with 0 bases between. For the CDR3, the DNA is TGTGCCAGCAGCGTAGCTAACTATGGCTACACCTTC. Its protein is CASSVANYGYTF. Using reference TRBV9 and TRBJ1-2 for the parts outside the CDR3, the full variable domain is DSGVTQTPKHLITATGQRVTLRCSPRSGDLSVYWYQQSLDQGLQFLIQYYNGEERAKGNILERFSAQQFPDLHSELNLSSLELGDSALYFCASSVANYGYTFGSGTRLTVV.

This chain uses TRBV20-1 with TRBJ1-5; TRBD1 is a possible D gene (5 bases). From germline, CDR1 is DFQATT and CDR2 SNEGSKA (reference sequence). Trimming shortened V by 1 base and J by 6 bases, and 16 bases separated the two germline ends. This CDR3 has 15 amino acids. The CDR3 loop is CSARAPGTGGQPQHF. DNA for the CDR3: TGCAGTGCTAGAGCCCCCGGGACCGGGGGTCAGCCCCAGCATTTT.

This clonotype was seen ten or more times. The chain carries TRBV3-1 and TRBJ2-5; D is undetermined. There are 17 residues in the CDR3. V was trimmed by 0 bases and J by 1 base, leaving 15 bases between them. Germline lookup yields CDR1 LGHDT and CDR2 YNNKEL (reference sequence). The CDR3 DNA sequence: TGTGCCAGCAGCCAAGAGCCTTCTGGGGTCGGCCAAGAGACCCAGTACTTC. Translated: CASSQEPSGVGQETQYF.

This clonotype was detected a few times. CDR3 sequence: CASSLVGEQDTQYF. DNA of the CDR3: TGCGCCAGCAGCTTGGTAGGAGAGCAAGATACGCAGTATTTT. The V gene is TRBV5-1, the J gene TRBJ2-3; D gene ambiguous. Germline-derived CDR1 and CDR2 are SGHRS and YFSETQ. Trimming took 0 bases from V and 5 from J, leaving 10 bases between them. This CDR3 spans 14 amino acids. Based on the CDR3 plus reference TRBV5-1 and TRBJ2-3, the full variable domain is KAGVTQTPRYLIKTRGQQVTLSCSPISGHRSVSWYQQTPGQGLQFLFEYFSETQRNKGNFPGRFSGRQFSNSRSEMNVSTLELGDSALYLCASSLVGEQDTQYFGPGTRLTVL.

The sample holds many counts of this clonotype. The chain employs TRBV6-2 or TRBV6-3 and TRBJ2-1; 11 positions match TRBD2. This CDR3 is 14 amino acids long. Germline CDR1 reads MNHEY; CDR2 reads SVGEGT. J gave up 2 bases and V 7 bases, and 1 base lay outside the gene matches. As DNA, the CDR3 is TGTGCCAGCAAACTAGCGGGGGCCTACAATGAGCAGTTCTTC. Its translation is CASKLAGAYNEQFF.

The DNA for the CDR3 is TGTGCCAGTAGTATACAGCAGGGTGGTTACAATGAGCAGTTCTTC. Residues: CASSIQQGGYNEQFF. The J gene is TRBJ2-1, the V gene TRBV19; D possibly corresponds to TRBD1 (5 bases). Trimming removed 2 bases at V and 4 bases at J, with 12 bases between. Looked up from germline, CDR1 is LNHDA and CDR2 is SQIVND (reference sequence). This CDR3 has 15 residues.

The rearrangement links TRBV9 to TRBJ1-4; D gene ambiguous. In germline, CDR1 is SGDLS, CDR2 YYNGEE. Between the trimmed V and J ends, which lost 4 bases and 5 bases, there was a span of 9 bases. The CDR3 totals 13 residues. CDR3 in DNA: TGTGCCAGCAGCCTACGGGCGAATGAAAAACTGTTTTTT. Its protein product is CASSLRANEKLFF.